The 7 T cell receptor beta chains in this list originate from one sample, sequenced in a study of cytomegalovirus exposure and HLA in healthy donors. It was with 60 Vbeta and 13 Jbeta primers that the PCR ran. Data came from immunoSEQ multiplex PCR; TCRdb stores just in-frame clones and leaves some out. The table lists about 190,000 clones, around 79% of them singletons, with about 1.6% in the top ten. The sequenced sample was PBMCs. The origin of the receptors is a woman between 45 and 60 years old in good health and CMV-seronegative.

The gene calls are TRBV25-1 and TRBJ1-1; D is possibly TRBD1 (5 bases). V was clipped by 6 bases and J by 2 bases, with 10 bases between them. CDR3 length: 13 amino acids. CDR1 and CDR2 (germline): MGHDK, SYGVNS. For the CDR3, the DNA is TGTGCCAGCAGGCTCGACAGAAACACTGAAGCTTTCTTT. This codes for CASRLDRNTEAFF. Full variable domain (outside the CDR3, taken from reference TRBV25-1 and TRBJ1-1): EADIYQTPRYLVIGTGKKITLECSQTMGHDKMYWYQQDPGMELHLIHYSYGVNSTEKGDLSSESTVSRIRTEHFPLTLESARPSHTSQYLCASRLDRNTEAFFGQGTRLTVV.

This sequence joins TRBV6-5 and TRBJ2-7; the D gene is possibly TRBD2 (5 bases). The V gene's germline CDR1 is MNHEY and CDR2 SVGAGI. Trimming removed 9 bases at V and 1 base at J, with 13 bases between. There are 13 residues in the CDR3. In nucleotides, the CDR3 is TGTGCCAGGCATAAAAGAGGGTCCTACGAGCAGTACTTC. This sequence encodes CARHKRGSYEQYF.

The chain uses TRBV5-1 and TRBJ2-3; TRBD2 aligns across 13 bases. The trim removed 3 bases at V and 2 bases at J, leaving 3 bases unmatched. This CDR3 comprises 16 residues. CDR1 is SGHRS and CDR2 is YFSETQ in the germline V gene. CDR3 protein: CASSSGLAGATDTQYF. CDR3 nucleotide sequence: TGCGCCAGCAGCTCCGGACTAGCGGGGGCCACAGATACGCAGTATTTT.

With respect to this clone: The junction does not match germline at one end; this may be a read error. The chain has TRBV19 and TRBJ2-1; 9 nucleotides align to TRBD2. Germline lookup yields CDR1 LNHDA and CDR2 SQIVND (reference sequence). The CDR3 runs 15 residues. The DNA of the CDR3 is TGTGCCAGTAGTACTAGAGCGGGAGGTTACACTGAGCAGTTCTTC. It translates to CASSTRAGGYTEQFF.

The chain carries TRBV21-1 and TRBJ2-7; TRBD1, the table's D call, lacks a check against the DNA. TRBV21-1 is designated a pseudogene. There are 12 residues in the CDR3. DNA for the CDR3: TGTGCCAGCAGACCCCAGGGGTACGAGCAGTACTTC. This translates into CASRPQGYEQYF.

This chain uses TRBV27 with TRBJ1-2, with a tentative D call TRBD1 (5 bases). Germline V gene data show CDR1 as MNHEY and CDR2 as SMNVEV (reference sequence). V was clipped by 5 bases and J by 2 bases, with 12 bases between them. There are 14 residues in the CDR3. As DNA, the CDR3 is TGTGCCAGCAGTCCTCACAGGATGAACTATGGCTACACCTTC. Encoded protein: CASSPHRMNYGYTF.

The chain is built from TRBV15 and TRBJ2-3, with D possibly matching TRBD2 (6 bases). The germline V and J ends were trimmed by 0 bases and 0 bases, with 10 bases remaining between them. Germline assignment: CDR1 LNHNV and CDR2 YYDKDF (reference sequence). This CDR3 is 16 amino acids long. The CDR3 region has the DNA TGTGCCACCAGCAGAGATGGCGGGGCTAGCACAGATACGCAGTATTTT. It encodes CATSRDGGASTDTQYF.